This TCR beta chain was recovered during a study of spatial heterogeneity in lung cancer. Study context: A consistent excess of beta-chain over alpha-chain sequences was detected. Overall study results and limits: Ubiquitous nonsynonymous mutations were tracked by counts of ubiquitous expanded TCRs, and regional ones by counts of regional expanded TCRs. How many expanded intratumoral alpha and beta TCRs were present tracked the tumor mutation count, which was a count of nonsynonymous mutations.

There are many counts of this clonotype. Its antigen is unknown. This beta chain slipped into a library made for alpha chains as a stray read, so its size is not meaningful. The time point is: sample taken at primary tumor resection. There were 70 to 80 donors, all of them untreated patients with early-stage non-small cell lung cancer. Whole RNA obtained from tumor, nontumor lung or frozen PBMC underwent sequencing without sorting. V dropped 0 bases and J dropped 3; count of bases not matched to a gene: 15. The CDR3 runs to 19 residues. Germline lookup yields CDR1 LGHNA and CDR2 YSLEER. TCRdb independently ran MiXCR on the 5' RACE reads; one entry per CDR3 protein. The table has 15,000 to 20,000 distinct CDR3 sequences, about 6.3% seen once.

This sequence was found in a male donor with early-stage non-small cell lung cancer. The chain is built from TRBV4-3 and TRBJ1-1; TRBD1 matches 8 bases. The sequences come from lung tumor tissue, collected at surgery. CDR3 amino acids: CASSQDAGQVHPWDTEAFF. For the CDR3, the DNA is TGCGCCAGCAGCCAAGATGCGGGACAGGTCCACCCATGGGACACTGAAGCTTTCTTT.